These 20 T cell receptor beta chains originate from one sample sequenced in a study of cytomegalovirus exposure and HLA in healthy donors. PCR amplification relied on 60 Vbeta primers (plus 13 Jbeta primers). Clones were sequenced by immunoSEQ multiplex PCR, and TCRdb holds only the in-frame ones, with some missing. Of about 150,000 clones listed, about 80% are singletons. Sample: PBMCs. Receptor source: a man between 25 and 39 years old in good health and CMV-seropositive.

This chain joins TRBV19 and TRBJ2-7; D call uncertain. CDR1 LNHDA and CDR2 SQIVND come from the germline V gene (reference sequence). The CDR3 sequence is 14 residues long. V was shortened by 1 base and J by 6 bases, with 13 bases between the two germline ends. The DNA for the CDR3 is TGTGCCAGTAGTATAGCCTCTTCCTCCCCCGAGCAGTACTTC. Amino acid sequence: CASSIASSSPEQYF.

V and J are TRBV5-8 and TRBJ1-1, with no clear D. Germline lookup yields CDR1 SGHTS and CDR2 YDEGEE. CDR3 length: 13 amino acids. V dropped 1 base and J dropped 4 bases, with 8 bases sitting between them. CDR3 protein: CASSLLGVTEAFF. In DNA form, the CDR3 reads TGTGCCAGCAGCTTGTTGGGAGTCACTGAAGCTTTCTTT.

CDR3 nucleotides: TGCGCCAGCAGCTTGGCCGTTCCGGGACAGGGATGGGAGCTGTTTTTT. Its protein product is CASSLAVPGQGWELFF. V is TRBV5-1 and J is TRBJ2-2; TRBD1 agrees at 9 bases. This CDR3 is 16 amino acids long. Germline V lookup: CDR1 SGHRS, CDR2 YFSETQ. The V gene end was trimmed by 0 bases and the J gene end by 9 bases; junction bases not matched to a gene: 9.

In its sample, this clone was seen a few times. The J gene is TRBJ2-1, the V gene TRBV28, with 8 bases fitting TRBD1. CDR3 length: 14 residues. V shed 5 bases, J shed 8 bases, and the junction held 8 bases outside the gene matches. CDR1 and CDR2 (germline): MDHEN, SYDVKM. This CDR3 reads CASSPPDRDDEQFF. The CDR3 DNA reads TGTGCCAGCAGTCCCCCGGACAGGGACGATGAGCAGTTCTTC.

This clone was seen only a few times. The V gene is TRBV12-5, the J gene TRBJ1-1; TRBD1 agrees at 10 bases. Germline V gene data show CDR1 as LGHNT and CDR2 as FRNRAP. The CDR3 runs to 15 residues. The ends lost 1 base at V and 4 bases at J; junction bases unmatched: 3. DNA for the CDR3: TGTGCTAGTGGTTTGGGACAGGGGGCTTTCACTGAAGCTTTCTTT. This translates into CASGLGQGAFTEAFF.

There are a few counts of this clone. The CDR3 DNA is TGTGCCAGCAGCGTAAGGGACAGGGGAGGGGAGACCCAGTACTTC. Translating it yields CASSVRDRGGETQYF. This sequence joins TRBV7-8 and TRBJ2-5, with 10 bases identical to TRBD1. CDR1 and CDR2 (germline): SGHVS, FQNEAQ. The CDR3 sequence is 15 residues long. V was clipped by 5 bases and J by 5 bases; unmatched bases: 8.

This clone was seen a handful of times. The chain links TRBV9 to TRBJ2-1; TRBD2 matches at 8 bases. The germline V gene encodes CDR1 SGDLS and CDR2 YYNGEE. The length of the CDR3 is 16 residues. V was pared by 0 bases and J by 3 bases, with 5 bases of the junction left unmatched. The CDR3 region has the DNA TGTGCCAGCAGCGTAGATAGCGGGGCAAACTACAATGAGCAGTTCTTC. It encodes CASSVDSGANYNEQFF.

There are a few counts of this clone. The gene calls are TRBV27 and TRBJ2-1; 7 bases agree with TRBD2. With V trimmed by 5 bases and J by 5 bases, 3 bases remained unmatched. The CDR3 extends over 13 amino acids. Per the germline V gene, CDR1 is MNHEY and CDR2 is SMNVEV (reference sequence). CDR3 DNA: TGTGCCAGCAGTAGCCGGGAGGACAATGAGCAGTTCTTC. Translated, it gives CASSSREDNEQFF.

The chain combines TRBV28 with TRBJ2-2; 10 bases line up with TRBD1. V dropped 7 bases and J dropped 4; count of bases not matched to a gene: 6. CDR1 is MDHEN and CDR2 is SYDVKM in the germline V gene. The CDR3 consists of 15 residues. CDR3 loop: CASTGDRGLTGELFF. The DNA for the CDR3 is TGTGCCAGCACCGGAGACAGGGGGCTCACCGGGGAGCTGTTTTTT.

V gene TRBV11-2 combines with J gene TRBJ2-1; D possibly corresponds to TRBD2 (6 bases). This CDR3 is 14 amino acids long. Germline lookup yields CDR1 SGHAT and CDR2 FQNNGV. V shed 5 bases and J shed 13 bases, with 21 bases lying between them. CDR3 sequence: CASSHISGGAQQFF. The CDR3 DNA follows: TGTGCCAGCAGCCATATATCTGGAGGGGCACAACAGTTCTTC.

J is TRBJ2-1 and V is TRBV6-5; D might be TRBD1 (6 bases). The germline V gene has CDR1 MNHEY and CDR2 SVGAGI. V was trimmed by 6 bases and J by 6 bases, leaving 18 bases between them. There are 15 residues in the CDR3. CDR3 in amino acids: CASSRGHSASNEQFF. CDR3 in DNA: TGTGCCAGCAGCCGGGGACATTCCGCAAGCAATGAGCAGTTCTTC.

The chain's CDR3 is CASSEREGLGTEAFF. The CDR3 bases are TGTGCCAGCAGCGAGAGGGAGGGATTGGGCACTGAAGCTTTCTTT. V gene TRBV4-2 combines with J gene TRBJ1-1; D uncertain. V lost 5 bases, J lost 4 bases, and 17 bases lay in between. The germline CDR1 and CDR2 sequences are LGHNA and YNFKEQ. The CDR3 has 15 amino acids.

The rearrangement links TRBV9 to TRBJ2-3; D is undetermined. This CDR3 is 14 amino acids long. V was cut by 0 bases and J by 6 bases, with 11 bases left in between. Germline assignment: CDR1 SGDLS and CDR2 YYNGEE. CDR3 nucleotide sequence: TGTGCCAGCAGCGTAGAGGCAGTCGGGGATACGCAGTATTTT. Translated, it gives CASSVEAVGDTQYF.

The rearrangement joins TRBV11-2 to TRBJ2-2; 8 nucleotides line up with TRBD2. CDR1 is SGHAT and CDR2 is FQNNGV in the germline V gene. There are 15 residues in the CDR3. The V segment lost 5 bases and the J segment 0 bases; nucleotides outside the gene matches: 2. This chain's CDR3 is CASSPAGANTGELFF. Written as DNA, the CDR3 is TGTGCCAGCAGCCCAGCGGGAGCGAACACCGGGGAGCTGTTTTTT. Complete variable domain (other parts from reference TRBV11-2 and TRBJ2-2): EAGVAQSPRYKIIEKRQSVAFWCNPISGHATLYWYQQILGQGPKLLIQFQNNGVVDDSQLPKDRFSAERLKGVDSTLKIQPAKLEDSAVYLCASSPAGANTGELFFGEGSRLTVL.

DNA of the CDR3: TGTGCTAGTGGTTCGCGGATACTAGCGCAAGTAGGGAATGAGCAGTTCTTC. Its protein product is CASGSRILAQVGNEQFF. This chain links TRBV12-5 with TRBJ2-1; 7 bases fit TRBD2. V shed 4 bases and J 7 bases; nucleotides not matched to a gene: 16. The CDR3 spans 17 residues. Germline V lookup: CDR1 LGHNT, CDR2 FRNRAP.

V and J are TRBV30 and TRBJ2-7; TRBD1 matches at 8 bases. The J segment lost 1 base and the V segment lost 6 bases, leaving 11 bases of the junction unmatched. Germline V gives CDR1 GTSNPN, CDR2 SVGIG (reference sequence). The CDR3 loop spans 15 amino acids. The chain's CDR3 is CACDLPGQESYEQYF. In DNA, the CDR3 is TGTGCCTGTGACCTCCCGGGACAGGAGTCCTACGAGCAGTACTTC.

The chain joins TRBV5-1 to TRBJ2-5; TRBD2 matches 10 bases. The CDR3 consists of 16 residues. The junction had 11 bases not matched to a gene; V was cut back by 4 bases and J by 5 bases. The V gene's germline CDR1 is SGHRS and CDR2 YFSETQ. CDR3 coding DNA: TGCGCCAGCAGCCTACTACTAGCGGGGCACCCCGAGACCCAGTACTTC. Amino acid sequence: CASSLLLAGHPETQYF.

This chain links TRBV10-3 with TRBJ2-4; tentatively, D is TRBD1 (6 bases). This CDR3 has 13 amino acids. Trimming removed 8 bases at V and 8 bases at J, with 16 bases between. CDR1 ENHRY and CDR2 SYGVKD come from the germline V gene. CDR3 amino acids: CAIAGQSGDIQYF. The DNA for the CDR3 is TGTGCCATCGCCGGACAGTCTGGAGACATTCAGTACTTC.

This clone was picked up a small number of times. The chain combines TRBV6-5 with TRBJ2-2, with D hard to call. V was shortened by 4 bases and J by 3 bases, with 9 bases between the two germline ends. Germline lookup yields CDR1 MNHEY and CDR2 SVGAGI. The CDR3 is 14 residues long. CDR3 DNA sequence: TGTGCCAGCAGTTTATCTTTCGACACCGGGGAGCTGTTTTTT. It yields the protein CASSLSFDTGELFF.

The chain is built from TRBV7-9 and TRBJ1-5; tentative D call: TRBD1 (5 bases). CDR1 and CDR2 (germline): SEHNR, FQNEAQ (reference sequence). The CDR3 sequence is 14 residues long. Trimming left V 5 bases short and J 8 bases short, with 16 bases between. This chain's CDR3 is CASSSRGGLEPQHF. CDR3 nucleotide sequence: TGTGCCAGCAGCAGTCGGGGGGGGTTGGAGCCCCAGCATTTT.